The clone carrying this T cell receptor beta chain was seen repeatedly, ten times or more. The antigen is undetermined. The source of the sample is a study of identical twins. The CDR3 covers 15 residues. Trimming left V 2 bases short and J 5 bases short, with 15 bases between. Study outcomes and limitations: Reduced insertions were recorded for abundant cord blood beta clonotypes, with no such pattern in memory repertoires. Out-of-frame alpha sequences that twins shared showed excess low generation probability.

TCRdb used MiXCR to reprocess the 5' RACE reads, holding one entry per CDR3 protein. The table has under 300,000 distinct CDR3 sequences, over 13% seen once. This chain connects TRBV12-3 or TRBV12-4 to TRBJ1-1, with TRBD1 as a possible D gene (6 bases). Source material: memory (CD45RO+) T cells sorted from blood. The receptor was isolated from a woman between 18 and 30 years old in good health. DNA of the CDR3: TGTGCCAGCAGTTTATGGCAGGGGACGTGGACTGAAGCTTTCTTT. Its translation: CASSLWQGTWTEAFF.